These T cell receptor beta chains were read from a single sample in a study of cytomegalovirus exposure and HLA in healthy donors. Sequencing was performed with immunoSEQ multiplex PCR; in TCRdb, only in-frame clones are kept and a portion is missing. The sample has approximately 98,000 clones, approximately 85% seen once. Sequencing was done on a sample of PBMCs. These receptors came from a young woman in good health and CMV-seronegative. CDR3s include the opening cysteine and the closing phenylalanine or tryptophan. D genes are given only for firm matches. Some rows have no size entry. The others give once, few or many, or a class for an expanded clone.

.	TRBD1	TRBV27	TRBJ2-3	CASSFTTGTDTQYF	TGTGCCAGCAGTTTTACGACAGGGACAGATACGCAGTATTTT
.	.	TRBV19	TRBJ1-1	CASSTTRGGTEAFF	TGTGCCAGTAGTACGACGCGAGGAGGCACTGAAGCTTTCTTT
.	.	TRBV7-9	TRBJ1-1	CASSAGPTGNTEAFF	TGTGCCAGCAGCGCAGGGCCGACAGGGAACACTGAAGCTTTCTTT
.	.	TRBV4-1	TRBJ2-3	CASSQEEGTDTQYF	TGCGCCAGCAGCCAAGAGGAGGGGACAGATACGCAGTATTTT
few	.	TRBV6-4	TRBJ1-6	CASRDSENSPLHF	TGTGCCAGCAGGGACAGTGAGAATTCACCCCTCCACTTT
.	.	TRBV7-8	TRBJ2-1	CASSFSGVTSSYNEQFF	TGTGCCAGCAGCTTTAGTGGGGTAACTAGCTCCTACAATGAGCAGTTCTTC
.	TRBD2	TRBV28	TRBJ2-7	CASSSPSGGFYEQYF	TGTGCCAGCAGTTCTCCTAGCGGGGGATTCTACGAGCAGTACTTC
.	.	TRBV29-1	TRBJ2-7	CSVRTALSYEQYF	TGCAGCGTTAGGACAGCGCTTTCCTACGAGCAGTACTTC
few	.	TRBV10-3	TRBJ1-1	CAIQGMKMNTEAFF	TGTGCCATTCAGGGGATGAAAATGAACACTGAAGCTTTCTTT
.	TRBD1	TRBV9	TRBJ1-1	CASSVARTGGTEAFF	TGTGCCAGCAGCGTGGCGAGGACAGGGGGAACTGAAGCTTTCTTT
.	.	TRBV5-6	TRBJ2-5	CASARGTLQETQYF	TGTGCCAGCGCCAGAGGGACATTGCAAGAGACCCAGTACTTC
.	.	TRBV12-5	TRBJ2-5	CASGLEAGETQYF	TGTGCTAGTGGTTTGGAGGCGGGTGAGACCCAGTACTTC
.	.	TRBV27	TRBJ2-7	CASSPRGLEQYF	TGTGCCAGCAGTCCTCGGGGTCTCGAGCAGTACTTC
few	TRBD1	TRBV19	TRBJ1-2	CASRRDRGQDGYTF	TGTGCCAGTAGAAGGGACAGGGGGCAGGATGGCTACACCTTC
.	TRBD1	TRBV11-2	TRBJ2-7	CASSLGTGGTFEQYF	TGTGCCAGCAGCTTAGGTACAGGGGGCACCTTCGAGCAGTACTTC
.	TRBD2	TRBV7-2	TRBJ2-7	CASSLGGPESGGEQYF	TGTGCCAGCAGCTTAGGGGGGCCCGAAAGCGGGGGAGAGCAGTACTTC
.	TRBD1	TRBV19	TRBJ2-7	CASRQGISYEQYF	TGTGCCAGTCGACAGGGGATTTCCTACGAGCAGTACTTC
.	TRBD2	TRBV5-1	TRBJ2-7	CASSTGLAGGLYEQYF	TGCGCCAGCAGCACGGGACTAGCGGGGGGGCTTTACGAGCAGTACTTC
.	.	TRBV2	TRBJ1-1	CASIPQGSYTEAFF	TGTGCCAGCATCCCCCAGGGGAGCTACACTGAAGCTTTCTTT
.	.	TRBV11-3	TRBJ2-7	CASSLYGNYEQYF	TGTGCCAGCAGCTTATACGGGAATTACGAGCAGTACTTC
.	.	TRBV9	TRBJ2-7	CASSRRSLPYYEQYF	TGTGCCAGCAGCCGCAGGTCCCTTCCTTACTACGAGCAGTACTTC
.	.	TRBV6-5	TRBJ1-2	CASSPSPGTSNGYTF	TGTGCCAGCAGCCCCTCCCCCGGGACATCGAACGGCTACACCTTC
.	.	TRBV11-1	TRBJ2-3	CASSWPREERGTDTQYF	TGTGCCAGCAGCTGGCCCAGGGAAGAGCGGGGCACAGATACGCAGTATTTT
few	TRBD2	TRBV10-1	TRBJ2-7	CASSEVAGGSYEQYF	TGCGCCAGCAGTGAGGTAGCGGGGGGTTCCTACGAGCAGTACTTC
.	TRBD1	TRBV27	TRBJ1-2	CASSRDRGGYGYTF	TGTGCCAGCAGCCGGGACAGGGGGGGGTATGGCTACACCTTC
.	TRBD1	TRBV28	TRBJ1-5	CASSFFRGQGESQPQHF	TGTGCCAGCAGTTTCTTTCGGGGACAGGGGGAAAGTCAGCCCCAGCATTTT
.	.	TRBV7-8	TRBJ2-2	CASSSRRAANTGELFF	TGTGCCAGCAGCTCCCGGCGGGCCGCGAACACCGGGGAGCTGTTTTTT
.	.	TRBV29-1	TRBJ1-1	CSVLWGVGTEAFF	TGCAGCGTTTTATGGGGGGTCGGCACTGAAGCTTTCTTT
.	TRBD1	TRBV4-2	TRBJ1-4	CASSRPGGANEKLFF	TGTGCCAGCAGCCGACCAGGGGGAGCCAATGAAAAACTGTTTTTT
.	TRBD1	TRBV4-2	TRBJ1-2	CASSHPTGTDIHYGYTF	TGTGCCAGCAGCCACCCGACAGGGACGGATATCCATTATGGCTACACCTTC
.	.	TRBV13	TRBJ1-1	CASCRERSTEAFF	TGTGCCAGCTGTCGCGAGAGGAGCACTGAAGCTTTCTTT
.	.	TRBV7-9	TRBJ1-2	CASSFPGDYGYTF	TGTGCCAGCAGCTTCCCAGGGGACTATGGCTACACCTTC
.	TRBD1	TRBV19	TRBJ1-6	CASRDSQSSYNSPLHF	TGTGCCAGTCGGGACAGCCAAAGCTCCTATAATTCACCCCTCCACTTT
.	.	TRBV9	TRBJ1-1	CASSVDEGANTEAFF	TGTGCCAGCAGCGTAGACGAGGGTGCGAACACTGAAGCTTTCTTT
few	.	TRBV19	TRBJ1-5	CATGQAVSQPQHF	TGTGCCACCGGTCAGGCTGTTTCTCAGCCCCAGCATTTT